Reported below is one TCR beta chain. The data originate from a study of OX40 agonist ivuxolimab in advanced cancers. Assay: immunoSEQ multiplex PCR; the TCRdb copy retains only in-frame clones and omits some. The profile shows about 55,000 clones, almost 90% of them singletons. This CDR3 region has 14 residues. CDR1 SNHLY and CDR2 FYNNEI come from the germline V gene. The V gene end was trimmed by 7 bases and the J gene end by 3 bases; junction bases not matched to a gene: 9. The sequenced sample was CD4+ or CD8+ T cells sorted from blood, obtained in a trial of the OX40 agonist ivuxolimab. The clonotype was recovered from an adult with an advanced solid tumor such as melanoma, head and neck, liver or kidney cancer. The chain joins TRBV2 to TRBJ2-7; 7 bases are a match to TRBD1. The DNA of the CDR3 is TGTGCCAGCACCGGGACAGCGAAAAACTACGAGCAGTACTTC. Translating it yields CASTGTAKNYEQYF.